A single TCR beta chain is shown here with its context. The antigen is not known. These data originate in a study of T cells expressing NK-cell markers. Study-wide results and caveats: Also leading the CD3+CD56-NKG2C+ fraction in a handful of donors were these clonotypes. The share of CD8+ T cells held by dominant NKG2C+ clonotypes was about 1.0-7.5% in several donors.

UMIs accompanied the 5'RACE template switching by which TCR beta cDNA was made. From its re-call of the 5' RACE reads, TCRdb lists each CDR3 protein once, without DNA. The listing records over 150,000 distinct CDR3 sequences. This TCR was recovered from a man aged 18-75 years in good health. What was sequenced was blood T cells: a sorted CD56 or NKG2C T cell subset, CD4+ or CD8+ T cells, or bulk PBMC T cells (not recorded which).

The CDR3 spells CARTGTGGRQETQYF. The chain has TRBV7-2 and TRBJ2-5; the D gene TCRdb calls, TRBD1, cannot be checked with no DNA. In germline, CDR1 is SGHTA, CDR2 FQGNSA. This CDR3 has 15 residues.